This TCR beta chain was identified during a study of cytomegalovirus exposure and HLA in healthy donors. Study-wide results and limits: An ancestry cluster, one associated with Asian ancestry, reportedly showed fewer N-insertions than the approximately 650-donor mean in a later analysis. CMV serostatus was the sole immune exposure information available.

In regard to this clone: The antigen is undetermined.

The CDR3 loop spans 12 amino acids. V was clipped by 5 bases and J by 9 bases; unmatched bases: 4. Germline lookup yields CDR1 SGHTA and CDR2 FQGTGA. PCR was performed using 60 Vbeta and 13 Jbeta primers. Generated by immunoSEQ multiplex PCR, the TCRdb table keeps only in-frame clones and is missing some. Of 140,000 to 150,000 clones listed, roughly four fifths are singletons. The sequenced material came from PBMCs. The origin of this receptor is an older woman in good health and CMV-seropositive. The rearrangement joins TRBV7-3 to TRBJ1-1; 9 bases match TRBD1. The CDR3 sequence: CASSLGQGQAFF. The CDR3 DNA follows: TGTGCCAGCAGCCTAGGACAGGGGCAAGCTTTCTTT. The whole variable domain, filled in from reference TRBV7-3 and TRBJ1-1, reads GAGVSQTPSNKVTEKGKYVELRCDPISGHTALYWYRQSLGQGPEFLIYFQGTGAADDSGLPNDRFFAVRPEGSVSTLKIQRTERGDSAVYLCASSLGQGQAFFGQGTRLTVV.